This T cell receptor (beta chain) was recorded in a study of cytomegalovirus exposure and HLA in healthy donors. The overall study: Previous work identified roughly 120 million unique TCR beta sequences from 150 million to 200 million T cells. Regarding the study as a whole: Productive rates of about 90% or about 30% were seen for most TCR beta V segments in an earlier analysis. CMV serostatus alone was available as immune exposure information. A later analysis showed HLA-associated TCR beta chains outstripping equally common others in clonal expansion.

The V gene's germline CDR1 is ENHRY and CDR2 SYGVKD. The germline V and J ends were trimmed by 0 bases and 8 bases, with 13 bases remaining between them. There are 14 residues in the CDR3. Comments on this clone: Its antigen is currently unknown.

PCR used 60 Vbeta primers and 13 Jbeta primers. Measured with immunoSEQ multiplex PCR; TCRdb has only the in-frame clones, and not every one. Of approximately 160,000 clones listed, around 80% were seen once; the top ten hold about 3.1%. Sequencing used PBMCs. The clonotype originates from a woman aged 50 to 60 in good health and CMV-seropositive. The chain employs TRBV10-3 and TRBJ1-2, with D possibly being TRBD1 (5 bases). The CDR3 spells CAISESGRDEGYTF. The CDR3 DNA sequence: TGTGCCATCAGTGAGTCGGGGCGGGATGAGGGCTACACCTTC.